The 10 T cell receptor beta chains presented below share a single source sample, sequenced in a study of blood T cell repertoires in COVID-19. Repertoires were generated with immunoSEQ multiplex PCR, while TCRdb's copy carries only in-frame clones and drops some. The table includes 190,000 or so clones, 65% to 90% detected once. Sequencing was performed on PBMCs or T cells enriched from blood (not recorded which). The source is a man aged 35 to 55 who had recovered from COVID-19.

V gene TRBV19 combines with J gene TRBJ2-1; tentative D call: TRBD1 (6 bases). V was cut by 1 base and J by 8 bases, with 12 bases left in between. Germline V gives CDR1 LNHDA, CDR2 SQIVND (reference sequence). The CDR3 loop spans 14 amino acids. The CDR3 region is CASSIGQKGDEQFF. Written as DNA, the CDR3 is TGTGCCAGTAGTATAGGACAGAAGGGGGATGAGCAGTTCTTC. Supplemented by reference TRBV19 and TRBJ2-1, the full variable domain reads DGGITQSPKYLFRKEGQNVTLSCEQNLNHDAMYWYRQDPGQGLRLIYYSQIVNDFQKGDIAEGYSVSREKKESFPLTVTSAQKNPTAFYLCASSIGQKGDEQFFGPGTRLTVL.

The V call is TRBV30, the J call TRBJ2-5, with 9 nucleotides matching TRBD1. CDR1 and CDR2 (germline): GTSNPN, SVGIG (reference sequence). The junction had 2 bases not matched to a gene; V was cut back by 5 bases and J by 4 bases. The CDR3 spans 12 residues. The CDR3 DNA follows: TGTGCCTGGCTGACAGGGGGAGAGACCCAGTACTTC. Encoded protein: CAWLTGGETQYF. Based on the CDR3 plus reference TRBV30 and TRBJ2-5, the full variable domain is SQTIHQWPATLVQPVGSPLSLECTVEGTSNPNLYWYRQAAGRGLQLLFYSVGIGQISSEVPQNLSASRPQDRQFILSSKKLLLSDSGFYLCAWLTGGETQYFGPGTRLLVL.

This chain joins TRBV4-3 and TRBJ2-6; D remains unclear. Germline CDR1 LGHNA, CDR2 YSLEER. Trimming pared 0 bases from V and 1 base from J, leaving 7 bases between. The CDR3 loop spans 16 amino acids. CDR3: CASSQERESGANVLTF. CDR3 bases: TGCGCCAGCAGCCAAGAGCGAGAGTCTGGGGCCAACGTCCTGACTTTC.

The chain recombines TRBV14 with TRBJ1-2, with TRBD1 matching over 7 bases. Looked up from germline, CDR1 is SGHDN and CDR2 is FVKESK. The CDR3 extends over 15 amino acids. Unmatched junction bases numbered 9, after V lost 4 bases and J lost 4 bases. Here the CDR3 DNA reads TGTGCCAGCAGCCCAAGACCACAGGGGATCTATGGCTACACCTTC. Translation gives CASSPRPQGIYGYTF.

The gene calls are TRBV9 and TRBJ2-2; TRBD1 is a possible D gene (6 bases). There are 17 residues in the CDR3. Per germline, CDR1 SGDLS and CDR2 YYNGEE. The germline V and J ends were trimmed by 4 bases and 3 bases, with 19 bases remaining between them. Here the CDR3 reads CASSIPTGRADTGELFF. In DNA form, the CDR3 reads TGTGCCAGCAGCATACCGACAGGACGTGCAGACACCGGGGAGCTGTTTTTT.

V and J are TRBV27 and TRBJ2-1, with TRBD2 matching over 11 bases. The CDR3 has 17 residues. Trimming removed 3 bases from V and 9 bases from J; junction bases left unmatched: 13. CDR1 and CDR2 (germline): MNHEY, SMNVEV (reference sequence). CDR3 loop: CASSFSRTSGSTVEQFF. The DNA of the CDR3 is TGTGCCAGCAGTTTTTCTAGAACTAGCGGGAGTACTGTTGAGCAGTTCTTC.

This clone was recorded only once. The chain joins TRBV19 to TRBJ1-1; D is undetermined. V was trimmed by 4 bases and J by 2 bases, leaving 11 bases between them. The CDR3 runs to 14 residues. Germline lookup yields CDR1 LNHDA and CDR2 SQIVND (reference sequence). CDR3 sequence reads: CASSTRGVNTEAFF. The DNA of the CDR3 is TGTGCCAGTAGTACCCGGGGAGTTAACACTGAAGCTTTCTTT.

This chain joins TRBV25-1 and TRBJ1-2, with no clear D. Germline CDR1 reads MGHDK; CDR2 reads SYGVNS. The CDR3 runs 14 residues. Trimming shortened V by 4 bases and J by 4 bases, and 13 bases separated the two germline ends. For the CDR3, the DNA is TGTGCCAGCAGTGCACCTGGAGGTCTCTATGGCTACACCTTC. Translating gives CASSAPGGLYGYTF.

This clone was observed once. The chain uses TRBV29-1 and TRBJ2-7; 9 bases line up with TRBD2. This CDR3 region has 14 residues. Germline CDR1 SQVTM, CDR2 ANQGSEA. Germline trimming cut 6 bases from V and 4 bases from J; bases unmatched to any gene: 10. CDR3 residues: CSVIGLASSYEQYF. In DNA, the CDR3 is TGCAGCGTCATTGGACTAGCGAGCAGTTACGAGCAGTACTTC.

This clone was seen a single time. The genes are TRBV2 and TRBJ1-5, with 10 bases aligning to TRBD1. V was pared by 6 bases and J by 7 bases, with 9 bases of the junction left unmatched. This CDR3 has 15 residues. Germline values: CDR1 SNHLY, CDR2 FYNNEI. Here the CDR3 reads CASSYTGQGRQPQHF. The CDR3 bases are TGTGCCAGCAGCTACACGGGACAGGGGAGACAGCCCCAGCATTTT.